This T cell receptor (beta chain) derives from a study of blood T cell repertoires in COVID-19. The wider study: Researchers got acute and convalescent COVID-19 samples from the United States, Italy and Spain. Sources were T cells, B-cell-depleted T cells, or PBMCs; the material itself was cDNA or gDNA.

In the original processing: Amplified reference gene primers provided the basis for estimating nucleated cell counts. The assay was immunoSEQ multiplex PCR, and TCRdb's table has in-frame clones only and misses some. D and trimming were read from the DNA, whereas the V and J calls and clone size are those reported in that table. This repertoire shows 200,000 to 250,000 clones, roughly 84% found once; its top ten account for approximately 4%. Sequencing was done on a sample of peripheral blood. This TCR derives from a middle-aged woman with active or convalescent COVID-19.

DNA for the CDR3: TGTGCCAGCAAACGGACAGCGAACACCGGGGAGCTGTTTTTT. Amino acid sequence: CASKRTANTGELFF. The gene calls are TRBV6-5 and TRBJ2-2; D perhaps matches TRBD1 (6 bases). Trimming removed 7 bases from V and 0 bases from J, with 9 bases in between. The CDR3 extends over 14 amino acids. Germline V gene data show CDR1 as MNHEY and CDR2 as SVGAGI.